This TCR beta chain is from a study of OX40 agonist ivuxolimab in advanced cancers. It was autoimmune disease history or systemic immunosuppression that excluded patients. Study-level results: More expanded clones were found, on average, in CD8+ than in CD4+ T cells. Both blood CD4+ and CD8+ T cells showed clonal growth by week 6 at 0.1 to 3.0 mg/kg.

Trimming shortened V by 1 base and J by 2 bases, and 6 bases separated the two germline ends. CDR3 length: 14 residues. The germline V gene has CDR1 SGHRS and CDR2 YFSETQ. Assay used: immunoSEQ multiplex PCR; TCRdb lists only in-frame clones, some missing. In the table there are 97,000 or so clones, 85% to 90% of which are singletons. To note about this clone: Its antigen is unidentified.

The sequence was obtained from an adult with an advanced solid tumor such as melanoma, head and neck, liver or kidney cancer. This material consisted of CD4+ or CD8+ T cells sorted from blood, taken in a trial of the OX40 agonist ivuxolimab. The rearrangement uses TRBV5-1 and TRBJ2-2, with D uncertain. The DNA for the CDR3 is TGCGCCAGCAGCTTGATGGTTAACACCGGGGAGCTGTTTTTT. Its protein is CASSLMVNTGELFF.